This T cell receptor (beta chain) came from a study of T cell changes during pregnancy in multiple sclerosis. Germline V gene data show CDR1 as SGHVS and CDR2 as FQNEAQ. The V segment lost 4 bases and the J segment 4 bases; nucleotides outside the gene matches: 3. CDR3 length: 15 amino acids. Assay used: immunoSEQ multiplex PCR; TCRdb lists only in-frame clones, some missing. This table has about 69,000 clones, 90% to 95% appearing once. The rearrangement uses TRBV7-8 and TRBJ2-2; TRBD1 matches at 10 bases. The source material was CD4+ T cells from peripheral blood mononuclear cells, sampled in the third trimester of pregnancy. This TCR was recovered from a female donor in good health, enrolled as a control in a pregnancy study. CDR3: CASSSRQGATGELFF. CDR3 sequence (DNA): TGTGCCAGCAGCTCCCGACAGGGGGCCACCGGGGAGCTGTTTTTT.